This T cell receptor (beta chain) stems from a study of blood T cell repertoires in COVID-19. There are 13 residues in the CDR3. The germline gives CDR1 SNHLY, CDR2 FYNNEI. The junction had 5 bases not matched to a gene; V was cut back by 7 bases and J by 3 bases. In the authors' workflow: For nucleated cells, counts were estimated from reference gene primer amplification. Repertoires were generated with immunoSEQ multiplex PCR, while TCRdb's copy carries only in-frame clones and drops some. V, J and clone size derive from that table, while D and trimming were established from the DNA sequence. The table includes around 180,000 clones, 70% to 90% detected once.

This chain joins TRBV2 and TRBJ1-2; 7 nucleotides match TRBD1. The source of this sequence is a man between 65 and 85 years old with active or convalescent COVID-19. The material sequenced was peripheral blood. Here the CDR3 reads CASKGQTDYGYTF. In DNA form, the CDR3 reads TGTGCCAGCAAGGGACAGACCGACTATGGCTACACCTTC.